The entry below describes one T cell receptor (beta chain). Antigen: not known. Each replicate PCR on the sorted subsets used 150 to 200 ng DNA (around 30,000 T cell genomes). Some clones are missing from TCRdb's copy, which holds only in-frame ones; the method was immunoSEQ multiplex PCR. The data hold around 1,900,000 clones, with roughly 95% observed a single time. These data belong to a study of shared clonotypes between healthy human individuals. Terminally differentiated effector memory CD45RA+ cells were excluded by CCR7 positive selection of CD45RO-negative cells. Only Caucasian adults living in Nashville, Tennessee made up the donor group. Germline V gene data show CDR1 as SGDLS and CDR2 as YYNGEE. The CDR3 has 15 residues. Trimming took off 4 bases at V and 5 bases at J, with 19 bases between the two ends. Study-wide results and limits: Even with large depth, rarefaction showed that sorted-subset sequencing was incomplete.

This clonotype was sampled from a man younger than 35 in good health. Some clones in this sample may be carry-over from other donors' samples. V usage is TRBV9 and J usage is TRBJ2-7, with D possibly being TRBD1 or TRBD2 (5 bases each). Sequencing was carried out using naive CD8+ T cells from PBMCs. The CDR3 is CASSPSQGRLNEQYF. The CDR3 DNA sequence: TGTGCCAGCAGCCCATCGCAGGGACGTCTCAACGAGCAGTACTTC.